These T cell receptor beta chains were read from a single sample in a study of response to subunit inactivated influenza vaccine. TCRdb reanalysed the RT-PCR reads using MiXCR and keeps one entry per CDR3 protein. The sample yields hundreds of thousands of distinct CDR3 sequences, 12% to 15% seen once. The specimen comprised PBMCs from blood, sampled around 14 days before vaccination. The receptors come from a man aged 50 to 59 who received an inactivated influenza vaccine. Both conserved end residues are part of each CDR3. Each record gives: J gene, V gene, D gene, CDR3 length, clone size, CDR3 protein, CDR3 DNA. D genes are given only for firm matches. Clone size, where shown, is once, few, many, or a class for clones that have expanded.

>TRBJ2-1|TRBV12-3/TRBV12-4|TRBD2|14|-
CASNPSGRSNEQFF
TGTGCCAGCAACCCTAGCGGGAGGTCGAATGAGCAGTTCTTC
>TRBJ2-3|TRBV20-1|TRBD2|14|-
CSAASGIRVDTQYF
TGCAGTGCAGCTAGCGGGATCCGGGTTGATACGCAGTATTTT
>TRBJ2-2|TRBV7-9|-|14|-
CASSWGRGTGELFF
TGTGCCAGCAGCTGGGGCCGGGGCACCGGGGAGCTGTTTTTT
>TRBJ1-1|TRBV5-5|-|12|few
CASSLEVTEAFF
TGTGCCAGCAGCTTGGAGGTCACTGAAGCTTTCTTT
>TRBJ1-2|TRBV5-6|TRBD1|13|-
CASSPLQGRGYTF
TGTGCCAGCAGCCCCTTACAGGGGAGGGGCTACACCTTC
>TRBJ2-3|TRBV5-1|TRBD2|17|-
CASRRSGSGLSTDTQYF
TGCGCCAGCCGCCGATCGGGTAGCGGGCTGAGCACAGATACGCAGTATTTT
>TRBJ1-1|TRBV12-3/TRBV12-4|-|15|-
CASSLQGHDPTEAFF
TGTGCCAGCAGTTTACAGGGCCACGACCCGACTGAAGCTTTCTTT
>TRBJ2-5|TRBV24-1|-|14|-
CATSEPTGQETQHF
TGTGCCACCAGTGAGCCGACAGGACAAGAGACCCAGCACTTC
>TRBJ2-3|TRBV29-1|TRBD2|16|few
CSVDLTSGRFTDTQYF
TGCAGCGTCGACCTGACTAGCGGGAGATTCACAGATACGCAGTATTTT
>TRBJ2-4|TRBV7-6|-|16|-
CASSLEQGPAKNIQYF
TGTGCCAGCAGCTTAGAACAGGGTCCGGCCAAAAACATTCAGTACTTC
>TRBJ1-1|TRBV18|-|15|-
CASSPPRVGSTEAFF
TGTGCCAGCTCACCACCCAGGGTGGGGAGCACTGAAGCTTTCTTT
>TRBJ1-5|TRBV12-3/TRBV12-4|-|15|-
CASSLTPDRNQPQHF
TGTGCCAGCAGTTTAACACCCGATCGCAATCAGCCCCAGCATTTT
>TRBJ1-1|TRBV7-9|-|14|few
CASSLGARGSGAFF
TGTGCCAGCAGCTTAGGGGCCCGGGGGTCGGGAGCTTTCTTT
>TRBJ2-7|TRBV7-9|TRBD1|13|-
CASSPGTGRLGNF
TGTGCCAGCAGTCCCGGGACAGGGCGACTTGGGAACTTC
>TRBJ2-7|TRBV19|-|13|-
CASSSYPRSEQYF
TGTGCCAGTAGTTCTTACCCCAGGAGCGAGCAGTACTTC
>TRBJ2-7|TRBV6-2/TRBV6-3|-|12|few
CASSYTTDEQYF
TGTGCCAGCAGTTACACTACCGACGAGCAGTACTTC
>TRBJ2-2|TRBV3-1|-|16|-
CASSQDGGLNTGELFF
TGTGCCAGCAGCCAAGATGGGGGGCTGAACACCGGGGAGCTGTTTTTT
>TRBJ2-3|TRBV14|TRBD1|17|-
CASSQDWGQGATDTQYF
TGTGCCAGCAGCCAAGATTGGGGACAGGGGGCGACAGATACGCAGTATTTT
>TRBJ2-5|TRBV6-6|-|12|-
CASGGSFETQYF
TGTGCCAGCGGAGGAAGCTTCGAGACCCAGTACTTC
>TRBJ1-5|TRBV12-3/TRBV12-4|-|14|few
CASSFSGRGQPQHF
TGTGCCAGCAGTTTCTCGGGGCGCGGGCAGCCCCAGCATTTT
>TRBJ1-3|TRBV6-1|TRBD1|16|few
CASSDPGQGAGNTIYF
TGTGCCAGCAGTGACCCGGGACAGGGGGCAGGAAACACCATATATTTT
>TRBJ1-4|TRBV4-1|-|14|few
CASSQDLVNEKLFF
TGCGCCAGCAGCCAAGATCTTGTAAATGAAAAACTGTTTTTT
>TRBJ2-7|TRBV28|TRBD1|16|-
CASSFLSGQRTYEQYF
TGTGCCAGCAGTTTTCTGTCGGGACAGAGAACCTACGAGCAGTACTTC
>TRBJ2-7|TRBV10-2|TRBD1|15|many
CASSERQGVLYEQYF
TGCGCCAGCAGTGAGAGACAGGGGGTACTATACGAGCAGTACTTC
>TRBJ2-1|TRBV12-3/TRBV12-4|TRBD2|15|many
CASRPGLAGYNEQFF
TGTGCCAGCAGACCGGGACTAGCGGGATACAATGAGCAGTTCTTC
>TRBJ1-6|TRBV5-1|-|14|-
CASRLTGASSPLHF
TGCGCCAGCAGGTTGACCGGGGCTAGTTCACCCCTCCACTTT
>TRBJ2-5|TRBV20-1|-|13|many
CSATGDNTGTQYF
TGCAGTGCTACAGGTGACAATACGGGGACCCAGTACTTC
>TRBJ2-3|TRBV9|-|15|few
CASSAYGGETDTQYF
TGTGCCAGCAGCGCTTACGGGGGAGAGACAGATACGCAGTATTTT
>TRBJ1-3|TRBV12-3/TRBV12-4|TRBD1|15|many
CASSLVGTAGNTIYF
TGTGCCAGCAGTTTAGTTGGGACAGCCGGAAACACCATATATTTT
>TRBJ2-3|TRBV3-1|-|14|few
CASSQRGPGDTQYF
TGTGCCAGCAGCCAGCGGGGACCCGGAGATACGCAGTATTTT
>TRBJ2-3|TRBV4-2|-|14|few
CASSQLGGYDTQYF
TGTGCCAGCAGCCAACTAGGGGGTTATGATACGCAGTATTTT
>TRBJ1-1|TRBV10-3|-|15|many
CAISDPGPGRTEAFF
TGTGCCATCAGTGACCCCGGCCCCGGACGGACTGAAGCTTTCTTT
>TRBJ2-3|TRBV5-1|TRBD1|15|few
CASSLDRGQTDTQYF
TGCGCCAGCAGCCTGGACAGGGGGCAAACAGATACGCAGTATTTT
>TRBJ2-7|TRBV29-1|-|14|-
CSVNRWGQGNEQYF
TGCAGCGTCAATCGATGGGGCCAGGGTAACGAGCAGTACTTC
>TRBJ2-5|TRBV4-3|-|16|few
CASSQTTGLGRETQYF
TGCGCCAGCAGCCAGACGACTGGACTGGGTCGAGAGACCCAGTACTTC
>TRBJ2-7|TRBV6-2/TRBV6-3|-|13|few
CASSGVKFYEQYF
TGTGCCAGCAGTGGGGTGAAGTTCTACGAGCAGTACTTC
>TRBJ2-6|TRBV6-1|TRBD2|17|-
CASSLTSGASGANVLTF
TGTGCCAGCAGTCTGACTAGCGGGGCCTCTGGGGCCAACGTCCTGACTTTC
>TRBJ2-7|TRBV11-2|-|15|-
CASSSLRRTDYEQYF
TGTGCCAGCAGCTCACTTCGACGCACGGACTACGAGCAGTACTTC
>TRBJ2-2|TRBV7-9|-|15|few
CASSFGWGLNGELFF
TGTGCCAGCAGCTTTGGATGGGGGCTGAACGGGGAGCTGTTTTTT
>TRBJ2-7|TRBV30|-|13|-
CASSTLEVNEQYF
TGTGCCTCCTCGACCCTAGAGGTCAACGAGCAGTACTTC
>TRBJ2-5|TRBV12-3/TRBV12-4|TRBD1|15|many
CASSWGQGLQETQYF
TGTGCCAGCAGTTGGGGACAGGGGCTCCAAGAGACCCAGTACTTC
>TRBJ2-1|TRBV3-1|TRBD2|17|few
CASSQPTGTSGRHEQFF
TGTGCCAGCAGCCAGCCCACCGGGACTAGCGGGAGGCATGAGCAGTTCTTC
>TRBJ1-5|TRBV27|-|16|-
CASSLSGGLSNQPQHF
TGTGCCAGCAGTTTAAGCGGGGGTCTGAGCAATCAGCCCCAGCATTTT
>TRBJ2-1|TRBV12-3/TRBV12-4|TRBD2|13|few
CASSAGLVGEQFF
TGTGCCAGCAGCGCCGGACTAGTCGGTGAGCAGTTCTTC
>TRBJ2-2|TRBV5-1|TRBD2|16|-
CASSWTSGGVTGELFF
TGCGCCAGCAGCTGGACTAGCGGGGGGGTCACCGGGGAGCTGTTTTTT
>TRBJ2-2|TRBV29-1|TRBD1|15|few
CSVELSGQETGELFF
TGCAGCGTTGAATTATCGGGACAGGAAACCGGGGAGCTGTTTTTT
>TRBJ2-7|TRBV28|-|13|few
CASTSGDSYEQYF
TGTGCCAGCACATCGGGGGACTCATACGAGCAGTACTTC
>TRBJ2-3|TRBV7-6|-|14|many
CASSLATSSDTQYF
TGTGCCAGCAGCTTAGCGACTAGTTCAGATACGCAGTATTTT
>TRBJ2-5|TRBV7-2|-|16|-
CASSLRAGSSQETQYF
TGTGCCAGCAGCTTGCGGGCGGGGTCCTCCCAAGAGACCCAGTACTTC
>TRBJ2-1|TRBV7-8|TRBD2|15|few
CASSLDLAGGREQFF
TGTGCCAGCAGCTTGGACCTAGCGGGAGGAAGGGAGCAGTTCTTC